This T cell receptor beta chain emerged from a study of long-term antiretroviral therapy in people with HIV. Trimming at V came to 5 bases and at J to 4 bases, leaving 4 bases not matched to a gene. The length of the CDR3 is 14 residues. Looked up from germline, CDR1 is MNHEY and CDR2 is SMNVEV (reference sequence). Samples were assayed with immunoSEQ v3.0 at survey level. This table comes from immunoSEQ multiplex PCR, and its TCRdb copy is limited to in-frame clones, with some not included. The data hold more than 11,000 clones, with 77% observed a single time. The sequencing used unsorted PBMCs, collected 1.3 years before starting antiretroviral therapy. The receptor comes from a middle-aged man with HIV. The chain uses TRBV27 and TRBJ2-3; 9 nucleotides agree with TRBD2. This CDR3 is CASSSGGPADTQYF. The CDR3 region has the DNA TGTGCCAGCAGTAGCGGGGGGCCCGCAGATACGCAGTATTTT.